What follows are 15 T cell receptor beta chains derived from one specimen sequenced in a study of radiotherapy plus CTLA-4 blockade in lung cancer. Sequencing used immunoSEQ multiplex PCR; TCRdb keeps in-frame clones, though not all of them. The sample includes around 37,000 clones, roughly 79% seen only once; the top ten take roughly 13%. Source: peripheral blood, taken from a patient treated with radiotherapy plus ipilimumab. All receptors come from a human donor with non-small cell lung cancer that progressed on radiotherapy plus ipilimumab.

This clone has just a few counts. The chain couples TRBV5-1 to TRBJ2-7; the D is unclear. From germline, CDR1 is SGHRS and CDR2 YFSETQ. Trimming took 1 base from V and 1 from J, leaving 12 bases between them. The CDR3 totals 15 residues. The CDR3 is CASSLMPTSSYEQYF. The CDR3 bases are TGCGCCAGCAGCTTGATGCCGACAAGTTCCTACGAGCAGTACTTC.

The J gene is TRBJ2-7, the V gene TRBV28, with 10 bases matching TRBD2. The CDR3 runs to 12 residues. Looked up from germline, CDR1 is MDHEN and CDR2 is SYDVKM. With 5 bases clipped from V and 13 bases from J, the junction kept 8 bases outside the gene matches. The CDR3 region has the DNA TGTGCCAGCAGTATTAGCGGGAGGTTAGGATACTTC. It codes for CASSISGRLGYF.

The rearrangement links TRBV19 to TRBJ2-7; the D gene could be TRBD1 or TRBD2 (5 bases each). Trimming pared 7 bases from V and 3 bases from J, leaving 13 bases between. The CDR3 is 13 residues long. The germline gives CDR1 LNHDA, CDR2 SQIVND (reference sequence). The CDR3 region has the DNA TGTGCCAGTAACTCCGGGACCAACTACGAGCAGTACTTC. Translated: CASNSGTNYEQYF.

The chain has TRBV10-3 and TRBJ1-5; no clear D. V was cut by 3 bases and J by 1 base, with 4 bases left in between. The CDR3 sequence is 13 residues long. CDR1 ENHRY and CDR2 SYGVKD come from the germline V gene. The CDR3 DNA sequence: TGTGCCATCAGTGACGCCAGCAATCAGCCCCAGCATTTT. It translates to CAISDASNQPQHF.

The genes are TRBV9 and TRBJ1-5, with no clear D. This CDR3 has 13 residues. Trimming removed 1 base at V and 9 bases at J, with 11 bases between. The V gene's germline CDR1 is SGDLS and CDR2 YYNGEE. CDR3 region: CASSVNSGGPQHF. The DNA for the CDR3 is TGTGCCAGCAGCGTAAATAGTGGAGGGCCCCAGCATTTT.

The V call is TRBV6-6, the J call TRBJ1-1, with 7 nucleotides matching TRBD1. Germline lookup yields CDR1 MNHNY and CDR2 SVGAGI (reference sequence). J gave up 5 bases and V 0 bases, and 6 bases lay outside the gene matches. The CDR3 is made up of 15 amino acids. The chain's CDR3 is CASSYSVGGWTEAFF. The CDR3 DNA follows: TGTGCCAGCAGTTACTCTGTAGGGGGCTGGACTGAAGCTTTCTTT.

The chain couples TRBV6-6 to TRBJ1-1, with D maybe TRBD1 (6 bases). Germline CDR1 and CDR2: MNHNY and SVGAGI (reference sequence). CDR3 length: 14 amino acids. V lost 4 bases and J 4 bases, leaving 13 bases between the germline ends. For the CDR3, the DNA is TGTGCCAGCAGTTCCAGGGGAGAGGGCACTGAAGCTTTCTTT. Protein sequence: CASSSRGEGTEAFF.

CDR3 DNA sequence: TGCAGCGTTCTGGTGGGGACCCAGTACTTC. Its protein product is CSVLVGTQYF. The V gene is TRBV29-1, the J gene TRBJ2-5; no clear D gene. Germline V gene lookup returns CDR1 SQVTM and CDR2 ANQGSEA. CDR3 length equals 10 residues. The V gene lost 5 bases and the J gene lost 7 bases, with 8 bases spanning the gap.

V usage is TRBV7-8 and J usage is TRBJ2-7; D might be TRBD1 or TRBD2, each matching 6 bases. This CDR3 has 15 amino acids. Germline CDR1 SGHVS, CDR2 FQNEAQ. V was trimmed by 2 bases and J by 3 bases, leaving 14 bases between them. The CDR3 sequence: CASSLWGARVYEQYF. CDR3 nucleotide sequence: TGTGCCAGCAGCTTATGGGGGGCGCGTGTCTACGAGCAGTACTTC.

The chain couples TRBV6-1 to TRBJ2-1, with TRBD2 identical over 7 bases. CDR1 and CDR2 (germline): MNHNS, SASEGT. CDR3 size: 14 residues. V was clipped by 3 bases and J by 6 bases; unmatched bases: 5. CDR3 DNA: TGTGCCAGCAGTGACGGCGCTAGCGGCAATGAGCAGTTCTTC. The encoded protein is CASSDGASGNEQFF.

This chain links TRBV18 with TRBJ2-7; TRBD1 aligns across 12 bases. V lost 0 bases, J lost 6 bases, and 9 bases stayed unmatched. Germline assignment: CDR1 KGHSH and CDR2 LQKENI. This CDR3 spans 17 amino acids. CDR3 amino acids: CASSPPSTGTGGGEQYF. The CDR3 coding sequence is TGTGCCAGCTCACCACCGAGTACCGGGACAGGGGGCGGCGAGCAGTACTTC.

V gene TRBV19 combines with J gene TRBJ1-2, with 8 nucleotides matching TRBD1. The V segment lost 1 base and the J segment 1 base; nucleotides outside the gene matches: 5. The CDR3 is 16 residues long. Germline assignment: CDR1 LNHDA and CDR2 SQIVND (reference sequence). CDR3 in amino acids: CASSIAGTGLNYGYTF. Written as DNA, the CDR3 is TGTGCCAGTAGTATAGCCGGGACAGGCCTTAACTATGGCTACACCTTC.

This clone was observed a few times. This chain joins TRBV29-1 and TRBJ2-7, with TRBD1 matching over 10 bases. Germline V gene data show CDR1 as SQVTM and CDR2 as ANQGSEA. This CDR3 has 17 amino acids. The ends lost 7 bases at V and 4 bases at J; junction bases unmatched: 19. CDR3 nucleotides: TGCAGCGCCGTTTTAGGTGCGGGACAGGGGTCTGATTACGAGCAGTACTTC. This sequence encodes CSAVLGAGQGSDYEQYF.

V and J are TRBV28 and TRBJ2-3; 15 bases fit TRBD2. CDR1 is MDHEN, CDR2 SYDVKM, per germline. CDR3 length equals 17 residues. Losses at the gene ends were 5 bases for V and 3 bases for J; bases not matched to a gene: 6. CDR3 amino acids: CASSLWTSGRETDTQYF. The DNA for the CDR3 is TGTGCCAGCAGTCTTTGGACTAGCGGGAGGGAAACAGATACGCAGTATTTT.

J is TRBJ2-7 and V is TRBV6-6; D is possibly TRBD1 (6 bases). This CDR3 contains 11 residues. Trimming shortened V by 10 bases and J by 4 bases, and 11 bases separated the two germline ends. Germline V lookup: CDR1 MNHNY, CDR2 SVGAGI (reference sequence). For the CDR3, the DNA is TGTGCCACCAGGACAGTTTACGAGCAGTACTTC. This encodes CATRTVYEQYF.